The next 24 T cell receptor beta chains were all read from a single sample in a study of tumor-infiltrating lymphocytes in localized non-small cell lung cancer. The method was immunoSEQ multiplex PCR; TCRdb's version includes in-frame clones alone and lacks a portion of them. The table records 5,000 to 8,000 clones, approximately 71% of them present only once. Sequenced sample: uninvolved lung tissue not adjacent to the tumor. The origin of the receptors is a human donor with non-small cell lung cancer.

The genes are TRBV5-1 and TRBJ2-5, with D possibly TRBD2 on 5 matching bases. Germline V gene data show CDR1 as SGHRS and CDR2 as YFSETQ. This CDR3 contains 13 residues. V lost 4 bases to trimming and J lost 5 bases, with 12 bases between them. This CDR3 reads CASSPGSGETQYF. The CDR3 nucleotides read TGCGCCAGCAGCCCGGGAAGTGGGGAGACCCAGTACTTC.

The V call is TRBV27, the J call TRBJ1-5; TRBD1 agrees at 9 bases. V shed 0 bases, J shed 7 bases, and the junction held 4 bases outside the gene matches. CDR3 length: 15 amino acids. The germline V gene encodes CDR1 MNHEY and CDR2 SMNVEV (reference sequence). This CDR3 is CASSLSSGQGQPQHF. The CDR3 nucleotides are TGTGCCAGCAGTTTATCGTCGGGACAGGGACAGCCCCAGCATTTT.

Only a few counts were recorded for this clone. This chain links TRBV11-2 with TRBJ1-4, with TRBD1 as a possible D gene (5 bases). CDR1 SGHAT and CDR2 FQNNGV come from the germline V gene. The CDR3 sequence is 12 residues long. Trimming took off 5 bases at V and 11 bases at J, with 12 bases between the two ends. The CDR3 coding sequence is TGTGCCAGCAGCCTTAGTCCAGGGAAACTGTTTTTT. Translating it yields CASSLSPGKLFF.

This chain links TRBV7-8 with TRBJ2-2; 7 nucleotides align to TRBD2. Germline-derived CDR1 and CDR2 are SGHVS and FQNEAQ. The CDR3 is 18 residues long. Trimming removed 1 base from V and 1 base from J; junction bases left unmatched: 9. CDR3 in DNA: TGTGCCAGCAGCTTAGTAGTATTCGAGCGGGGGAACACCGGGGAGCTGTTTTTT. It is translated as CASSLVVFERGNTGELFF.

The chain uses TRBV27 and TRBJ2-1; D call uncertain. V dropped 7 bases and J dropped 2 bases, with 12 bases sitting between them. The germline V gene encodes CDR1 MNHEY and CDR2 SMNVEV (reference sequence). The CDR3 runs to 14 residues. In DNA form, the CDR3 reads TGTGCCAGCACCACTGGGATCCCCTACAATGAGCAGTTCTTC. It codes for CASTTGIPYNEQFF.

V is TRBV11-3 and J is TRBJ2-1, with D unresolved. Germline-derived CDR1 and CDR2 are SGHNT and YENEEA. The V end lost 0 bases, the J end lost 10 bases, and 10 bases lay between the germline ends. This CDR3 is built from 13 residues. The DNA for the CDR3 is TGTGCCAGCAGCTTAGACCTCGGTAGAGAGCAGTTCTTC. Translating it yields CASSLDLGREQFF.

The CDR3 spells CASSGRERGYTF. CDR3 nucleotides: TGTGCCAGTAGTGGGAGGGAACGTGGCTACACCTTC. J is TRBJ1-2 and V is TRBV19, with D unresolved. The CDR3 spans 12 residues. Per germline, CDR1 LNHDA and CDR2 SQIVND (reference sequence). V was trimmed by 5 bases and J by 7 bases, leaving 11 bases between them.

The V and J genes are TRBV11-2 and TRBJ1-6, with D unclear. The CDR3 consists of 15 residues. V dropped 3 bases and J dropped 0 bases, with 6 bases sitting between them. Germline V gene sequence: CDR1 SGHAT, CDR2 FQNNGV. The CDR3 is CASSFTSSYNSPLHF. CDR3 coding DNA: TGTGCCAGCAGCTTCACAAGCTCCTATAATTCACCCCTCCACTTT.

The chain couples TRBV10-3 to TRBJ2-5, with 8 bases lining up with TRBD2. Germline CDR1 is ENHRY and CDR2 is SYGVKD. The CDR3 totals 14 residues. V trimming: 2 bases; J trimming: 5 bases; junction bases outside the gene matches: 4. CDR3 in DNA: TGTGCCATCAGTGAGCGGGAGGGCTTGGAGACCCAGTACTTC. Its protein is CAISEREGLETQYF.

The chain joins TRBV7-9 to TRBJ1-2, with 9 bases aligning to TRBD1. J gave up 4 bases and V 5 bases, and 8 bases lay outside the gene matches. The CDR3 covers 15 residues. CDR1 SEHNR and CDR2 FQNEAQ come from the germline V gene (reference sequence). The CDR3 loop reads CASSGTGGLGYGYTF. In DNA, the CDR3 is TGTGCCAGCAGCGGCACAGGGGGCCTTGGCTATGGCTACACCTTC.

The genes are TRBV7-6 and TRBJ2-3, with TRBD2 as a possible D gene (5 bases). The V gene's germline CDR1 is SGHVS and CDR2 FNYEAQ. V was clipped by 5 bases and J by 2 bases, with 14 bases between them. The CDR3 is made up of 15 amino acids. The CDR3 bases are TGTGCCAGCAGCCCGCGAATCGGGAACACAGATACGCAGTATTTT. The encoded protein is CASSPRIGNTDTQYF. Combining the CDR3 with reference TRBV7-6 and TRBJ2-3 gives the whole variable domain GAGVSQSPRYKVTKRGQDVALRCDPISGHVSLYWYRQALGQGPEFLTYFNYEAQQDKSGLPNDRFSAERPEGSISTLTIQRTEQRDSAMYRCASSPRIGNTDTQYFGPGTRLTVL.

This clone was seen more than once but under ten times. The CDR3 spells CASRTTGTEYGYTF. As DNA, the CDR3 is TGTGCCAGCAGGACTACAGGGACAGAATATGGCTACACCTTC. This chain joins TRBV27 and TRBJ1-2; TRBD1 aligns across 7 bases. The germline CDR1 and CDR2 sequences are MNHEY and SMNVEV (reference sequence). The J segment lost 5 bases and the V segment lost 6 bases, leaving 9 bases of the junction unmatched. This CDR3 comprises 14 residues.

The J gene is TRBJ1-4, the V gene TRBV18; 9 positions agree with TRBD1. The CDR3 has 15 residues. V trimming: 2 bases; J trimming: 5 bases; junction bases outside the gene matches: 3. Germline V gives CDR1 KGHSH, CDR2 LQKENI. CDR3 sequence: CASSPAGTGNEKLFF. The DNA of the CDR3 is TGTGCCAGCTCACCAGCAGGGACAGGGAATGAAAAACTGTTTTTT.

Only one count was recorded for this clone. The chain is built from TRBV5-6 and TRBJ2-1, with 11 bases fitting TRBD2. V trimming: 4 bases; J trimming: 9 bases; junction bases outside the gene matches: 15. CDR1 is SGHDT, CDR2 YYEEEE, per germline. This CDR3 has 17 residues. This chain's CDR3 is CASSPQATSGIKGEQFF. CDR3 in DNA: TGTGCCAGCAGCCCACAGGCGACTAGCGGGATTAAGGGTGAGCAGTTCTTC.

CDR3 in amino acids: CASSLSGTSGRLNTQYF. CDR3 bases: TGTGCCAGCAGTTTATCAGGGACTAGCGGGAGGTTAAATACGCAGTATTTT. The chain recombines TRBV27 with TRBJ2-3, with 15 nucleotides matching TRBD2. CDR3 length: 17 residues. V shed 0 bases, J shed 7 bases, and the junction held 5 bases outside the gene matches. Germline CDR1 reads MNHEY; CDR2 reads SMNVEV (reference sequence).

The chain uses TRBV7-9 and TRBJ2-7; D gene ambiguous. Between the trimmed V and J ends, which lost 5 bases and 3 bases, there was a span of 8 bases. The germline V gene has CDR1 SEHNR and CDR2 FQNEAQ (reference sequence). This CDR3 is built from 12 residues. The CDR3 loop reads CASSPAGYEQYF. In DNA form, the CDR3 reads TGTGCCAGCAGCCCCGCCGGCTACGAGCAGTACTTC. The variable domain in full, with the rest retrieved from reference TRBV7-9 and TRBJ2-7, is DTGVSQNPRHKITKRGQNVTFRCDPISEHNRLYWYRQTLGQGPEFLTYFQNEAQLEKSRLLSDRFSAERPKGSFSTLEIQRTEQGDSAMYLCASSPAGYEQYFGPGTRLTVT.

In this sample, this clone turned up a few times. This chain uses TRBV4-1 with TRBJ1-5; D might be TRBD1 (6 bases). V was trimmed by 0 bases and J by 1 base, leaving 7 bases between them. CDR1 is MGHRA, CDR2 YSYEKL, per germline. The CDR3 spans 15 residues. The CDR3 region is CASSQDTGSNQPQHF. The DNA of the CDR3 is TGCGCCAGCAGCCAAGATACAGGGAGCAATCAGCCCCAGCATTTT.

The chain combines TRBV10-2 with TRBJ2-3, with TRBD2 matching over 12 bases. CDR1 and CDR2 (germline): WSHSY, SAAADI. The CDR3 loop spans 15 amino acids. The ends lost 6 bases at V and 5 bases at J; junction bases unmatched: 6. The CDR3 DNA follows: TGCGCCAGCAGACGGACTAGCGGGGTGCTAGATACGCAGTATTTT. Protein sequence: CASRRTSGVLDTQYF.

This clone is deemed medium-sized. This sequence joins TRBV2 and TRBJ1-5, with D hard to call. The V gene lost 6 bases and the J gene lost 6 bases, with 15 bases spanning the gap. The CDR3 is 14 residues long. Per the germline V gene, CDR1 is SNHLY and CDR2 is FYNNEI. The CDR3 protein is CASRGGSGGQPQHF. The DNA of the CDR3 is TGTGCCAGCAGGGGAGGGTCGGGAGGTCAGCCCCAGCATTTT.

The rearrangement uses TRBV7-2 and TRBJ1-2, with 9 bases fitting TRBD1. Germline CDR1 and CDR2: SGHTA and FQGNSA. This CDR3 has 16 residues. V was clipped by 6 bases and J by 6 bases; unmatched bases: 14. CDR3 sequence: CASREGPTGGADGYTF. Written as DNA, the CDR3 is TGTGCCAGCAGGGAGGGGCCTACAGGGGGCGCGGATGGCTACACCTTC. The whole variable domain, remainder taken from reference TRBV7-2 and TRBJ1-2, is GAGVSQSPSNKVTEKGKDVELRCDPISGHTALYWYRQSLGQGLEFLIYFQGNSAPDKSGLPSDRFSAERTGGSVSTLTIQRTQQEDSAVYLCASREGPTGGADGYTFGSGTRLTVV.

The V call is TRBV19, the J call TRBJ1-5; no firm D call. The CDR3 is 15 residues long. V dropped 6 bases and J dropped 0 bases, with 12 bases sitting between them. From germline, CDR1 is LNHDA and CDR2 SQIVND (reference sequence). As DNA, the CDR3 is TGTGCCAGTAGGGGCAGGCGAGATAGCAATCAGCCCCAGCATTTT. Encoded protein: CASRGRRDSNQPQHF.

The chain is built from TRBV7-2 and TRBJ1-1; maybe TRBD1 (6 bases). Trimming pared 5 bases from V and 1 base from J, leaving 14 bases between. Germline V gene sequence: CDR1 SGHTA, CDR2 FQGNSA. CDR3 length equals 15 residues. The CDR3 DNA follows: TGTGCCAGCAGCCCCCTGGGGGGGGCGAACACTGAAGCTTTCTTT. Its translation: CASSPLGGANTEAFF.

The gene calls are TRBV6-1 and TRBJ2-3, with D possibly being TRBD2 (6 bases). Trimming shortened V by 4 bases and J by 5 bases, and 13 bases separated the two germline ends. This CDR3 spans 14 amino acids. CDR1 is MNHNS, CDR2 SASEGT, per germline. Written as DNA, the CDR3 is TGTGCCAGCAGTGCGGGACTGAGGAGAGATACGCAGTATTTT. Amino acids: CASSAGLRRDTQYF.

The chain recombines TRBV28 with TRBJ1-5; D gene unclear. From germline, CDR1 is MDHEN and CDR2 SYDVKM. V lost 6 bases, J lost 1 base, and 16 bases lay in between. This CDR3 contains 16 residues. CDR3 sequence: CASSNTAFPSNQPQHF. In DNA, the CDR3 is TGTGCCAGCAGCAATACAGCCTTCCCGAGCAATCAGCCCCAGCATTTT.